The 5 T cell receptor beta chains listed next were all sequenced from one sample in a study of shared clonotypes between healthy human individuals. The protocol was immunoSEQ multiplex PCR, while the TCRdb copy is restricted to in-frame clones and leaves out a portion. The sample contains some 490,000 clones, roughly 80% of which appear only once. Specimen: PBMCs. These TCRs come from a middle-aged woman in good health. Some clones in this sample may be carry-over from other donors' samples.

This clone was detected once. The rearrangement uses TRBV7-2 and TRBJ2-2; TRBD1 matches 12 bases. Germline V lookup: CDR1 SGHTA, CDR2 FQGNSA. V lost 3 bases to trimming and J lost 5 bases; unmatched junction nucleotides: 4. The CDR3 contains 16 residues. CDR3: CASSFRDRGQTGELFF. For the CDR3, the DNA is TGTGCCAGCAGCTTCCGGGACAGGGGGCAAACCGGGGAGCTGTTTTTT.

This clone was seen once. A far larger clone is just one base off, so this is likely a read error. The sample holds other DNA sequences that translate to the same CDR3. The rearrangement uses TRBV19 and TRBJ2-2; possibly TRBD2 for D (5 bases). Trimming removed 2 bases from V and 5 bases from J, with 12 bases in between. CDR1 is LNHDA, CDR2 SQIVND, per germline (reference sequence). The CDR3 sequence is 15 residues long. The chain's CDR3 is CASSILAGATGELFF. CDR3 in DNA: TGTGCCAGTAGTATACTAGCTGGAGCAACCGGGGAGCTGTTTTTT.

The rearrangement uses TRBV2 and TRBJ2-1; 7 nucleotides align to TRBD2. Unmatched junction bases numbered 13, after V lost 0 bases and J lost 5 bases. The germline V gene encodes CDR1 SNHLY and CDR2 FYNNEI. The CDR3 has 18 amino acids. The CDR3 sequence: CASSEALLWTRVNNEQFF. The CDR3 nucleotides read TGTGCCAGCAGTGAAGCGCTTCTCTGGACTAGGGTTAACAATGAGCAGTTCTTC.

This clone was seen only once. The chain uses TRBV9 and TRBJ2-3; D may correspond to TRBD1 or TRBD2 (5 bases each). Germline values: CDR1 SGDLS, CDR2 YYNGEE. V was trimmed by 3 bases and J by 4 bases, leaving 15 bases between them. CDR3 length equals 15 residues. Written as DNA, the CDR3 is TGTGCCAGCAGCGCAGGGACCTCAACCTCAGATACGCAGTATTTT. Its protein product is CASSAGTSTSDTQYF.

Details on this clone: Its ends do not fully match the called genes, so a read error is possible. This sequence joins TRBV6-5 and TRBJ1-1; possible D gene TRBD1, 5 bases. Germline V gene sequence: CDR1 MNHEY, CDR2 SVGAGI. This CDR3 contains 13 residues. The DNA of the CDR3 is TGTGCCAGCACCGCAGGGTGGAACAGTGAAGCTTTCTTT. Protein product: CASTAGWNSEAFF.